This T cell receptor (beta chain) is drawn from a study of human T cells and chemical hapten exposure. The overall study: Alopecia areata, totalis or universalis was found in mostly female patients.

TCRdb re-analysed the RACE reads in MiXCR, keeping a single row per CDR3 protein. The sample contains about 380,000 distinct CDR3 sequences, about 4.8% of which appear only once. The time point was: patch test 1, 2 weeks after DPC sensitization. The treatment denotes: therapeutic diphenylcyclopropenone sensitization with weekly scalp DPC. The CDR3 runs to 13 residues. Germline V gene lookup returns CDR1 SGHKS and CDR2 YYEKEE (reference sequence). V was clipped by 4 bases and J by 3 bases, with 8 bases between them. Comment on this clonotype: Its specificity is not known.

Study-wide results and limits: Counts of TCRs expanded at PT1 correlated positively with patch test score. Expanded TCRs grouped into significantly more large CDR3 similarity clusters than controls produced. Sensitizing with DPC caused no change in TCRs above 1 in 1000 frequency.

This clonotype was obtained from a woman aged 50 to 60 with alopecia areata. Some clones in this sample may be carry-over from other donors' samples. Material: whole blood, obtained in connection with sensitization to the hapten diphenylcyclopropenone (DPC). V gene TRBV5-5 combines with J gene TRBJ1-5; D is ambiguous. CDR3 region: CASSPSANQPQHF. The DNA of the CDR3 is TGTGCCAGCAGCCCTTCGGCCAATCAGCCCCAGCATTTT. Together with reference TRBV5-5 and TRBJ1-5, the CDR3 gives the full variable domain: DAGVTQSPTHLIKTRGQQVTLRCSPISGHKSVSWYQQVLGQGPQFIFQYYEKEERGRGNFPDRFSARQFPNYSSELNVNALLLGDSALYLCASSPSANQPQHFGDGTRLSIL.